Sequencing of this TCR beta chain was carried out in a study of STAT3 mutations in large granular lymphocyte leukemia. Study information: Canonical activating STAT3 mutations were detected in roughly half of the longitudinally sequenced T-LGLL patients.

A word on this clone: Its specificity is not known.

Assay used: immunoSEQ multiplex PCR; TCRdb lists only in-frame clones, some missing. The sample consists of nearly 25,000 clones, about 94% of them appearing once. V was trimmed by 3 bases and J by 2 bases, leaving 11 bases between them. Germline CDR1 SGHRS, CDR2 YFSETQ. The CDR3 spans 15 residues. Study conclusions and caveats: TCR clonotype switching after therapy occurred in about 35% of the 18 patients. At least one immunodominant TCR beta clonotype appeared in every T-cell large granular lymphocyte leukemia patient.

The sequenced sample was peripheral blood mononuclear cells. The source is a man aged 40-50 years with T-cell large granular lymphocyte leukemia. Some clones in this sample may be carry-over from other donors' samples. The chain joins TRBV5-1 to TRBJ2-2, with D possibly matching TRBD1 (5 bases). CDR3 sequence reads: CASSYMTDNTGELFF. The CDR3 bases are TGCGCCAGCAGCTACATGACAGATAACACCGGGGAGCTGTTTTTT.